This entry lists 3 T cell receptor beta chains sequenced from one sample in a study of early T cells in non-severe SARS-CoV-2 infection. Via MiXCR, TCRdb re-called the 5' RACE reads, giving one row per CDR3 protein. The table has roughly 33,000 distinct CDR3 sequences, approximately 6% seen once; the top ten hold 5% to 6.5%. Material for sequencing was whole blood. These receptors came from an adult who was a healthcare worker with PCR-confirmed SARS-CoV-2 infection or an uninfected control (not recorded which).

This clonotype occurred many times. The rearrangement joins TRBV4-1 to TRBJ1-1; 10 bases align to TRBD1. The V gene's germline CDR1 is MGHRA and CDR2 YSYEKL. The CDR3 runs to 15 residues. The V segment lost 6 bases and the J segment 5 bases; nucleotides outside the gene matches: 9. This CDR3 reads CASRGTGVGRTEAFF. In nucleotides, the CDR3 is TGCGCCAGCAGAGGGACAGGGGTTGGCCGTACTGAAGCTTTCTTT.

In its sample, this clonotype was seen many times. This rearrangement joins TRBV4-1 to TRBJ2-1, with D maybe TRBD2 (6 bases). Trimming shortened V by 0 bases and J by 6 bases, and 18 bases separated the two germline ends. Germline-derived CDR1 and CDR2 are MGHRA and YSYEKL. This CDR3 comprises 17 residues. CDR3 loop: CASSQDLIGLRGNEQFF. For the CDR3, the DNA is TGCGCCAGCAGCCAAGATCTGATCGGACTAAGAGGCAATGAGCAGTTCTTC.

This clonotype has ten or more counts. The genes are TRBV6-1 and TRBJ1-1; D is unresolved. V was clipped by 2 bases and J by 4 bases, with 20 bases between them. The CDR3 runs 17 residues. Germline V gene lookup returns CDR1 MNHNS and CDR2 SASEGT. CDR3 DNA sequence: TGTGCCAGCAGTGAAAGGGTGTGGGGTTCAGAGTCCACTGAAGCTTTCTTT. Translated, it gives CASSERVWGSESTEAFF.